This T cell receptor (beta chain) was captured by sequencing in a study of OX40 agonist ivuxolimab in advanced cancers. About the research overall: The patients' treatment was ivuxolimab, an agonistic anti-OX40 (CD134) antibody.

Assay used: immunoSEQ multiplex PCR; TCRdb lists only in-frame clones, some missing. The data contain 45,000 to 55,000 clones, around 80% of them singletons. Regarding the study as a whole: The 0.1-3.0 mg/kg partial responders had among the lowest clonal expansion.

For this clone: The antigen remains unidentified.

With 9 bases removed from V and 6 bases from J, the gap between germline ends came to 15 bases. The V gene's germline CDR1 is LGHNT and CDR2 FRNRAP. The CDR3 has 12 residues. The specimen was CD4+ or CD8+ T cells sorted from blood, collected in a trial of the OX40 agonist ivuxolimab. This chain uses TRBV12-5 with TRBJ2-7; D is undetermined. The sequence derives from an adult with an advanced solid tumor such as melanoma, head and neck, liver or kidney cancer. CDR3 bases: TGTGCTAGCGCTCCGGTATCGGGCGAGCAGTACTTC. The encoded protein is CASAPVSGEQYF.